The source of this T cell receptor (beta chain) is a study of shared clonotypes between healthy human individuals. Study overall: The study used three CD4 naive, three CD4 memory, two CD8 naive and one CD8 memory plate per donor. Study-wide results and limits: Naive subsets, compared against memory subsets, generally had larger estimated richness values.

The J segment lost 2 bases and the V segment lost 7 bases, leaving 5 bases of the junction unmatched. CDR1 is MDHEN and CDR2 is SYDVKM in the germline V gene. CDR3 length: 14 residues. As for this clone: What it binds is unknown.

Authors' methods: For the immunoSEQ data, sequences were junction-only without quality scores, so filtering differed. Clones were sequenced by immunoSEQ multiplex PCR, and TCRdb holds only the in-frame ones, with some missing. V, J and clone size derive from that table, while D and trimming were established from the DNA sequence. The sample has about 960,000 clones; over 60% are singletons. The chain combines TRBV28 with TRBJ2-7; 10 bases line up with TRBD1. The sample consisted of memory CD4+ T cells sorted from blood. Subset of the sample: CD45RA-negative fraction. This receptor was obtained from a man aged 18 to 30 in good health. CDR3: CASITGQGPYEQYF. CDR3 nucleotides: TGTGCCAGCATTACGGGACAGGGGCCCTACGAGCAGTACTTC.